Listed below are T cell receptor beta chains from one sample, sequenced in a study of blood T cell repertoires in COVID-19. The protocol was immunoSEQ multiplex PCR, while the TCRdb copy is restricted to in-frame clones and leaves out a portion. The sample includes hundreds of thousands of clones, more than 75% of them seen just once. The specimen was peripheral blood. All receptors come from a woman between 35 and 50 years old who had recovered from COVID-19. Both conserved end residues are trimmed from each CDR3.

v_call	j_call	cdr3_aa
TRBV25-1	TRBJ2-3	ASSFPPQAQY
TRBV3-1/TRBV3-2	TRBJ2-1	ASSPLAGDYNEQF
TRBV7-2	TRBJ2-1	ASSFYQGIPNNEQF
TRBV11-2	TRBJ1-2	ASSLVSDTNYGYT
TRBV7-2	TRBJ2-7	ASSLTSGRGDYEQY
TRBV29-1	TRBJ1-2	SARDSLYGYT
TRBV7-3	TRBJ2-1	ASSLGAGLQF
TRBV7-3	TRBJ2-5	ASSPRTSGKETQY
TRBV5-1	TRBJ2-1	ASSLRGATSGGNNEQF
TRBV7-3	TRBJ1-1	ASSLAWGAQYEAF